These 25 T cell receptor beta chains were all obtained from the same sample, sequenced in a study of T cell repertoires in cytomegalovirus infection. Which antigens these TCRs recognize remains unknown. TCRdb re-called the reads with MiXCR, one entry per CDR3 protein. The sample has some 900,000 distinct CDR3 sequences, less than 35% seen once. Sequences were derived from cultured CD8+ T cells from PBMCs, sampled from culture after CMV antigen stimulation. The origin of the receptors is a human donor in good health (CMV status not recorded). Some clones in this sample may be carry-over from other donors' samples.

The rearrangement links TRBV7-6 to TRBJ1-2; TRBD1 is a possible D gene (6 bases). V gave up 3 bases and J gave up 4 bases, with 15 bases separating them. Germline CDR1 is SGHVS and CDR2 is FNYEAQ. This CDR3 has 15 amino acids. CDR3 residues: CASSLSGQRGYGYTF. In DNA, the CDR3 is TGTGCCAGCAGCTTGTCCGGACAGAGAGGCTATGGCTACACCTTC.

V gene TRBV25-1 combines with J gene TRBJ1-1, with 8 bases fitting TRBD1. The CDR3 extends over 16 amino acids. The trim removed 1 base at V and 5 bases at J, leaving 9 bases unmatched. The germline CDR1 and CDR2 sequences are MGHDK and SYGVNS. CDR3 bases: TGTGCCAGCAGTGAATTAGGACAGGGTGAGGGTACTGAAGCTTTCTTT. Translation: CASSELGQGEGTEAFF.

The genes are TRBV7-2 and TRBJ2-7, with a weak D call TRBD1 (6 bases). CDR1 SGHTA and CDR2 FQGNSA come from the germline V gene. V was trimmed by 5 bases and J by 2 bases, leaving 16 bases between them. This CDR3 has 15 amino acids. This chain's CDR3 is CASSPRQANPYEQYV. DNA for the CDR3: TGTGCCAGCAGCCCCCGACAGGCCAACCCCTACGAGCAGTACGTC.

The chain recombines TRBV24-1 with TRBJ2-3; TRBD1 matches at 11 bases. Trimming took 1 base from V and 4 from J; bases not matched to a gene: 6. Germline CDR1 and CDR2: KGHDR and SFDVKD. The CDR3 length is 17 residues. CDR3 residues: CATSDLPGTGGSDTQYF. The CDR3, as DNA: TGTGCCACCAGTGATTTACCCGGGACAGGGGGATCAGATACGCAGTATTTT.

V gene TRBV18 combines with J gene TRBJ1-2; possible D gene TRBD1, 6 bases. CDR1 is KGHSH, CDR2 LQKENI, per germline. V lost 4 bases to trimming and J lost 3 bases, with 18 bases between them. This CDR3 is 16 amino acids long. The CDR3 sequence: CASSLTDGGADYGYTF. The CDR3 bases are TGTGCCAGCTCACTTACGGACGGGGGCGCCGACTATGGCTACACCTTC.

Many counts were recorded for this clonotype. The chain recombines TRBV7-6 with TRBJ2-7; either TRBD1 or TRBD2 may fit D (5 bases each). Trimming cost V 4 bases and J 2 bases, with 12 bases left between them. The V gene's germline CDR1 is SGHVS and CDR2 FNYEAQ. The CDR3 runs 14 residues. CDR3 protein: CASSSRDGAYEQYF. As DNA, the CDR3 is TGTGCCAGCAGCTCCCGGGACGGTGCCTACGAGCAGTACTTC.

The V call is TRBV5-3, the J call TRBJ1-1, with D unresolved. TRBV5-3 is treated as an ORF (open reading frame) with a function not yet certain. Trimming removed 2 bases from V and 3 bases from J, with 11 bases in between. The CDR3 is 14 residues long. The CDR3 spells CARSFNGRHTEAFF. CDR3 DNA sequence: TGTGCCAGAAGCTTTAACGGGCGGCACACTGAAGCTTTCTTT.

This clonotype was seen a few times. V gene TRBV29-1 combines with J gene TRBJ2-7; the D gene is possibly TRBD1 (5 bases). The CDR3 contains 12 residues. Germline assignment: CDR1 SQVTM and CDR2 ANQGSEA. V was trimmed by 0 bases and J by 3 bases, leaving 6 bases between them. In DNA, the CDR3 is TGCAGCGTTGAAGATCAGGGCTACGAGCAGTACTTC. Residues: CSVEDQGYEQYF.

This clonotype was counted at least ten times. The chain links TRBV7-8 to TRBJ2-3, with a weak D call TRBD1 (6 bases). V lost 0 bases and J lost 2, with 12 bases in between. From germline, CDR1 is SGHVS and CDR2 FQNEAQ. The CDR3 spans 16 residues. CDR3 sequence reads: CASSLATGPATDTQYF. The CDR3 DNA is TGTGCCAGCAGCTTAGCGACAGGACCTGCCACAGATACGCAGTATTTT.

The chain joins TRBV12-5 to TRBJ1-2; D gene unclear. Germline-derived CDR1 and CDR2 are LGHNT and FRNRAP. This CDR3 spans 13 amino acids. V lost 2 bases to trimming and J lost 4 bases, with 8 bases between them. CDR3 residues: CASGLPRPYGYTF. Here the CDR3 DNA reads TGTGCTAGTGGTTTGCCCAGGCCCTATGGCTACACCTTC.

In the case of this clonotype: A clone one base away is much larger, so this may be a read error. The CDR3 spells CASGLASSPDTQYF. CDR3 DNA: TGTGCTAGCGGCTTAGCTTCAAGCCCAGATACGCAGTATTTT. The chain combines TRBV7-7 with TRBJ2-3; the D gene is possibly TRBD2 (6 bases). CDR1 and CDR2 (germline): SSHAT, FNYEAQ (reference sequence). The CDR3 has 14 residues.

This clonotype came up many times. The CDR3 reads CASSLGSGRLTEAFF. The CDR3 nucleotides read TGTGCCAGCAGCTTAGGGTCAGGGAGATTGACTGAAGCTTTCTTT. V usage is TRBV7-2 and J usage is TRBJ1-1, with TRBD1 as a possible D gene (5 bases). CDR3 length: 15 residues. Trimming took 1 base from V and 5 from J, leaving 14 bases between them. Germline CDR1 SGHTA, CDR2 FQGNSA. The full variable domain, in which reference TRBV7-2 and TRBJ1-1 provide the parts outside the CDR3, is GAGVSQSPSNKVTEKGKDVELRCDPISGHTALYWYRQSLGQGLEFLIYFQGNSAPDKSGLPSDRFSAERTGGSVSTLTIQRTQQEDSAVYLCASSLGSGRLTEAFFGQGTRLTVV.

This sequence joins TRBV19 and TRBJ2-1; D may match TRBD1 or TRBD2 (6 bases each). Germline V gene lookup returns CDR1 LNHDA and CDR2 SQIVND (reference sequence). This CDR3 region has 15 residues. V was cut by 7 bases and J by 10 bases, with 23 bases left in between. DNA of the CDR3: TGTGCCAGTACCTCTAGCCGAGGGGGGCGGTGGGAGCAGTTCTTC. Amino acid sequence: CASTSSRGGRWEQFF.

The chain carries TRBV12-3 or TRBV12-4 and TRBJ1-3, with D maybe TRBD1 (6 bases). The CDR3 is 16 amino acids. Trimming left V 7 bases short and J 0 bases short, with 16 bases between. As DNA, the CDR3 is TGTGCCAGCATCTTAGGGGGGGCCCGCTCTGGAAACACCATATATTTT. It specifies CASILGGARSGNTIYF.

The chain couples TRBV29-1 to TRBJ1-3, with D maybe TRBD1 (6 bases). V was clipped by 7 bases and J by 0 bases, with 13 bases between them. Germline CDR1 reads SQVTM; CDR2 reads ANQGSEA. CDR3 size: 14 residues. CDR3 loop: CSARDTHSGNTIYF. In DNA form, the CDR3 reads TGCAGCGCCAGGGACACCCACTCTGGAAACACCATATATTTT.

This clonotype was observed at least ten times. The CDR3 DNA sequence: TGTGCCAGCAGTGTAGGAACTGAAGCTTTCTTT. The encoded protein is CASSVGTEAFF. The V call is TRBV6-1, the J call TRBJ1-1; D is unresolved. Germline V gene data show CDR1 as MNHNS and CDR2 as SASEGT. The V end lost 4 bases, the J end lost 5 bases, and 5 bases lay between the germline ends. This CDR3 has 11 residues.

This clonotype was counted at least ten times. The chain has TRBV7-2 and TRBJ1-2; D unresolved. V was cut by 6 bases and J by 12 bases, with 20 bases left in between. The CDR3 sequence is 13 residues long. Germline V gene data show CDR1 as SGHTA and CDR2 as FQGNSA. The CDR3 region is CASSPGGHQRHTF. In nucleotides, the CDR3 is TGTGCCAGCAGTCCCGGAGGGCACCAACGCCACACCTTC.

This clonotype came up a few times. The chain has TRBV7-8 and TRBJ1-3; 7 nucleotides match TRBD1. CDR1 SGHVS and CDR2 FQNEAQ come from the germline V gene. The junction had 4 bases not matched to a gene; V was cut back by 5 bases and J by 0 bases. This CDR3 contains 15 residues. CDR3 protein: CASSTTGDSGNTIYF. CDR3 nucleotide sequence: TGTGCCAGCAGCACAACAGGGGACTCTGGAAACACCATATATTTT.

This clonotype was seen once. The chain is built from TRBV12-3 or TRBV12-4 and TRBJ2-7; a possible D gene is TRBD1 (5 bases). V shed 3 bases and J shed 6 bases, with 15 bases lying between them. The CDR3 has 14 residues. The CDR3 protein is CASSFVRAEGEQYF. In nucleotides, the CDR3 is TGTGCCAGCAGTTTCGTCAGGGCGGAAGGCGAGCAGTACTTC.

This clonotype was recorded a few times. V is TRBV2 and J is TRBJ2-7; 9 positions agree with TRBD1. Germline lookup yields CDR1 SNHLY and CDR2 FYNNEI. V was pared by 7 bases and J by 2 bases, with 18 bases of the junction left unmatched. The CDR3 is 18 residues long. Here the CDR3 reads CASTGTVADRGFTYEQYV. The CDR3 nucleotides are TGTGCCAGCACCGGAACGGTAGCCGACAGGGGGTTTACCTACGAGCAGTACGTC.

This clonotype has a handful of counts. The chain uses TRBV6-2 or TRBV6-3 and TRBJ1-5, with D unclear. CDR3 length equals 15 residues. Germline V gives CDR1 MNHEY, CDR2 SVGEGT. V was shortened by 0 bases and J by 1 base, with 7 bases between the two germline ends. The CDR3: CASSYSHNSNQPQHF. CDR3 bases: TGTGCCAGCAGTTACTCGCACAACAGCAATCAGCCCCAGCATTTT.

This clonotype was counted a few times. The CDR3 nucleotides read TGTGCCAGCAGCATGGACAGGGTAGGCTACACCTTC. It encodes CASSMDRVGYTF. V gene TRBV13 combines with J gene TRBJ1-2; 8 bases map to TRBD1. This CDR3 region has 12 residues. CDR1 PRHDT and CDR2 FYEKMQ come from the germline V gene (reference sequence). V shed 5 bases, J shed 8 bases, and the junction held 4 bases outside the gene matches.

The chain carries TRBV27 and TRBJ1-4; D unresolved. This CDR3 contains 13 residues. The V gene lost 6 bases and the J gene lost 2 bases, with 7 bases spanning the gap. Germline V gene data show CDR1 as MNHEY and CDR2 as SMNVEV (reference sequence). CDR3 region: CASRDYTNEKLFF. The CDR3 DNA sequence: TGTGCCAGCAGGGATTACACTAATGAAAAACTGTTTTTT.

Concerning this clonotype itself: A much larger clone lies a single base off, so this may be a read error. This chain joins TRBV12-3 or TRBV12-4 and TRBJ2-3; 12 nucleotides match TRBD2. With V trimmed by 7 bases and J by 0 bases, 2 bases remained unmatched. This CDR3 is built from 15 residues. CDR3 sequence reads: CASNGTSGSTDTQYF. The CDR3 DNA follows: TGTGCCAGCAATGGGACTAGCGGGAGCACAGATACGCAGTATTTT.

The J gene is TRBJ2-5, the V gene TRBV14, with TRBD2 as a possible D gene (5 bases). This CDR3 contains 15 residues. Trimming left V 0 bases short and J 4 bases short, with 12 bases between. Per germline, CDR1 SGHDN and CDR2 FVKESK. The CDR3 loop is CASSQEEVPRETQYF. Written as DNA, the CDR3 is TGTGCCAGCAGCCAAGAGGAGGTGCCAAGAGAGACCCAGTACTTC.